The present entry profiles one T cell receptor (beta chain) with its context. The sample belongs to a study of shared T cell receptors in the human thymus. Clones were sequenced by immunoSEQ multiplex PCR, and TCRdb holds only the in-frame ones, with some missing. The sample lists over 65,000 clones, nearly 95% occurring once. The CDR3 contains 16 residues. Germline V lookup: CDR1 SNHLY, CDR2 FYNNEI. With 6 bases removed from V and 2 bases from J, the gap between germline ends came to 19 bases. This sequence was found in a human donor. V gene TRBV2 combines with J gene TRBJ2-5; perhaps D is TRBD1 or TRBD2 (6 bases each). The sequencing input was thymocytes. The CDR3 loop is CASRGRGERGQETQYF. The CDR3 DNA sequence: TGTGCCAGCAGGGGAAGGGGGGAACGAGGACAAGAGACCCAGTACTTC.